This T cell receptor (beta chain) was recovered during a study of blood T cell repertoires in COVID-19. Study context: Specimens from acute and convalescent COVID-19 originated in the United States, Italy and Spain. PBMCs, B-cell-depleted T cells, or T cells were the source of the cDNA or gDNA that made up the material.

In the original analysis: By means of reference gene primer amplification, nucleated cell counts were estimated. Repertoires were generated with immunoSEQ multiplex PCR, while TCRdb's copy carries only in-frame clones and drops some. V and J calls and clone size are those listed in that table; D and trimming were worked out from the DNA. The top ten clones hold approximately 4% of a sample with hundreds of thousands of clones, approximately 86% of them seen once. This CDR3 comprises 13 residues. V dropped 4 bases and J dropped 8 bases, with 14 bases sitting between them. Germline V gene data show CDR1 as SGHTA and CDR2 as FQGTGA.

Sequenced: peripheral blood. This receptor was identified in an elderly woman with acute or convalescent COVID-19. V is TRBV7-3 and J is TRBJ1-2; tentatively, D is TRBD1 (6 bases). CDR3 protein: CASSSTPQGGYTF. The CDR3 nucleotides read TGTGCCAGCAGCTCGACACCTCAGGGGGGCTACACCTTC.